Shown below are 13 T cell receptor beta chains from a single sample sequenced in a study of blood T cell repertoires in COVID-19. TCRdb's table, derived via immunoSEQ multiplex PCR, lists solely in-frame clones and lacks some. The sample carries roughly 300,000 clones, approximately 85% recorded once. Specimen: peripheral blood. Receptors were obtained from a human donor in a cohort sampled during active COVID-19.

This clone has more than one count but fewer than ten. This same CDR3 is encoded by further DNA sequences in the sample. This chain uses TRBV28 with TRBJ2-7; possible D gene TRBD1, 6 bases. Germline CDR1 and CDR2: MDHEN and SYDVKM. The CDR3 length is 15 residues. V lost 2 bases and J 1 base, leaving 12 bases between the germline ends. In DNA form, the CDR3 reads TGTGCCAGCAGTTTACCCGGGACACCTTCCTACGAGCAGTACTTC. Amino acids: CASSLPGTPSYEQYF. The variable domain in full, completed from reference TRBV28 and TRBJ2-7, reads DVKVTQSSRYLVKRTGEKVFLECVQDMDHENMFWYRQDPGLGLRLIYFSYDVKMKEKGDIPEGYSVSREKKERFSLILESASTNQTSMYLCASSLPGTPSYEQYFGPGTRLTVT.

This clone was detected once. The CDR3 loop is CASRTSGTSGRTTGELFF. The CDR3 nucleotides are TGTGCCAGTAGAACATCCGGGACTAGCGGGAGGACCACCGGGGAGCTGTTTTTT. This sequence joins TRBV19 and TRBJ2-2; 15 bases fit TRBD2. Germline loops: CDR1 LNHDA, CDR2 SQIVND (reference sequence). The CDR3 contains 18 residues. The V gene end was trimmed by 6 bases and the J gene end by 4 bases; junction bases not matched to a gene: 9.

This chain uses TRBV18 with TRBJ2-1, with 9 bases that match TRBD1. Germline V gene sequence: CDR1 KGHSH, CDR2 LQKENI. J lost 6 bases, V lost 2 bases, and 5 bases had no gene match. This CDR3 is built from 15 residues. CDR3 in DNA: TGTGCCAGCTCACCAAGGGACAGGGTTATCAATGAGCAGTTCTTC. This codes for CASSPRDRVINEQFF.

The chain employs TRBV6-1 and TRBJ1-2, with D maybe TRBD1 (5 bases). This CDR3 comprises 17 residues. In germline, CDR1 is MNHNS, CDR2 SASEGT. Trimming pared 2 bases from V and 5 bases from J, leaving 21 bases between. The CDR3 is CASSERGLQTDLYGYTF. Here the CDR3 DNA reads TGTGCCAGCAGTGAACGGGGACTTCAGACAGACCTGTATGGCTACACCTTC.

The rearrangement uses TRBV3-1 (or the pseudogene TRBV3-2) and TRBJ2-7, with 8 bases matching TRBD2. The CDR3 has 14 residues. Trimming cost V 4 bases and J 6 bases; bases outside gene matches: 8. Germline V gene data show CDR1 as LGHDT and CDR2 as YNNKEL (reference sequence). CDR3 sequence (DNA): TGTGCCAGCAGCCTTAGCGGGATCCTGGGCGAGCAGTACTTC. This codes for CASSLSGILGEQYF.

The chain carries TRBV19 and TRBJ2-5; the match to TRBD1 covers 9 bases. Germline loops: CDR1 LNHDA, CDR2 SQIVND (reference sequence). The V segment lost 4 bases and the J segment 4 bases; nucleotides outside the gene matches: 7. There are 15 residues in the CDR3. The CDR3 protein is CASSTGQGVRETQYF. The CDR3 bases are TGTGCCAGTAGTACGGGACAGGGCGTTCGAGAGACCCAGTACTTC.

The rearrangement uses TRBV6-5 and TRBJ2-2; 8 bases match TRBD2. The CDR3 extends over 15 amino acids. J gave up 4 bases and V 8 bases, and 9 bases lay outside the gene matches. Germline CDR1 MNHEY, CDR2 SVGAGI. The CDR3 reads CASLAGGLGTGELFF. The CDR3 DNA reads as TGTGCCAGCTTGGCGGGAGGCCTGGGCACCGGGGAGCTGTTTTTT.

With respect to this clone: The same CDR3 arises from other DNA sequences in this sample as well. This chain links TRBV4-3 with TRBJ2-1, with D hard to call. The length of the CDR3 is 13 residues. V shed 1 base and J shed 5 bases, with 6 bases lying between them. CDR1 and CDR2 (germline): LGHNA, YSLEER. The CDR3 protein is CASSQGAHNEQFF. The CDR3 nucleotides read TGCGCCAGCAGCCAAGGGGCGCACAATGAGCAGTTCTTC.

The rearrangement joins TRBV7-8 to TRBJ2-4; no clear D. Germline values: CDR1 SGHVS, CDR2 FQNEAQ. V shed 5 bases and J shed 1 base, with 12 bases lying between them. This CDR3 contains 15 residues. CDR3 sequence: CASSPRQSAKNIQYF. The DNA for the CDR3 is TGTGCCAGCAGCCCCCGACAAAGCGCCAAAAACATTCAGTACTTC.

V usage is TRBV30 and J usage is TRBJ1-5, with D uncertain. The V gene's germline CDR1 is GTSNPN and CDR2 SVGIG (reference sequence). With 0 bases removed from V and 6 bases from J, the gap between germline ends came to 9 bases. CDR3 length equals 13 residues. CDR3 sequence (DNA): TGTGCCTGGAGTGTTGCGGGAGTTCAGCCCCAGCATTTT. Its protein is CAWSVAGVQPQHF.

This rearrangement joins TRBV19 to TRBJ2-1; 10 positions match TRBD2. The CDR3 covers 16 residues. The V gene's germline CDR1 is LNHDA and CDR2 SQIVND (reference sequence). V dropped 5 bases and J dropped 7; count of bases not matched to a gene: 11. The CDR3: CASSESGRGRDNEQFF. Written as DNA, the CDR3 is TGTGCCAGTAGTGAAAGCGGGAGGGGACGGGATAATGAGCAGTTCTTC.

The genes are TRBV4-1 and TRBJ1-2, with a possible D match to TRBD1 (6 bases). V was clipped by 0 bases and J by 2 bases, with 13 bases between them. CDR3 length equals 16 residues. The germline V gene encodes CDR1 MGHRA and CDR2 YSYEKL. The CDR3 nucleotides are TGCGCCAGCAGCCAAGATGCGCAGGGGCCCAACTATGGCTACACCTTC. This gives the protein CASSQDAQGPNYGYTF.

The genes are TRBV2 and TRBJ2-7; TRBD2 aligns across 10 bases. Germline V gene sequence: CDR1 SNHLY, CDR2 FYNNEI. CDR3 length: 13 amino acids. V dropped 8 bases and J dropped 6; count of bases not matched to a gene: 7. The CDR3 DNA follows: TGTGCCAGCTGCCTAGCGGGAGTCTGCGAGCAGTACTTC. It translates to CASCLAGVCEQYF.